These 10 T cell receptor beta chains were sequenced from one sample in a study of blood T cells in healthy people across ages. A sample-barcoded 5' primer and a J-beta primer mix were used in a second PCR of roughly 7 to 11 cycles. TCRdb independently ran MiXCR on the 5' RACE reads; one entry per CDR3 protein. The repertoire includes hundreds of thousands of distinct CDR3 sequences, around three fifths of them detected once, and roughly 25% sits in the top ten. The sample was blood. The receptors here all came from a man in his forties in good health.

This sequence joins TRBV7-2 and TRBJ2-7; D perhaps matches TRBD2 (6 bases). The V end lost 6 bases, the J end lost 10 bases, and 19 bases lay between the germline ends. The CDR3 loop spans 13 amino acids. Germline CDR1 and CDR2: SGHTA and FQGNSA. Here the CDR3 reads CASRAAVGEAQYF. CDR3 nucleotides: TGTGCCAGCAGAGCTGCCGTCGGGGAGGCCCAGTACTTC.

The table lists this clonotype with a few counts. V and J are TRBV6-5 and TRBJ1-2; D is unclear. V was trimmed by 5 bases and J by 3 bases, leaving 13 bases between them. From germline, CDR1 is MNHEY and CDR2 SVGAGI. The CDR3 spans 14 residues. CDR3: CASSGVQRDYGYTF. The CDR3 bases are TGTGCCAGCAGTGGGGTACAGCGAGACTATGGCTACACCTTC.

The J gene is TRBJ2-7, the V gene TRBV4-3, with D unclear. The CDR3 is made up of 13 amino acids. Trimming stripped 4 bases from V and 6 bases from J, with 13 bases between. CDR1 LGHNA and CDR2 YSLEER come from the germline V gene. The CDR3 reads CASSPLVGCEQYF. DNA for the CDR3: TGCGCCAGCAGCCCCCTGGTAGGGTGCGAGCAGTACTTC.

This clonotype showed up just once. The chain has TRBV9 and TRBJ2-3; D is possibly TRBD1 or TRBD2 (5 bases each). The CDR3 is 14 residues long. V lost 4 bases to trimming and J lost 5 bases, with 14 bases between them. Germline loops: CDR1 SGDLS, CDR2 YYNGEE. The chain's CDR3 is CASSPPGAVDTQYF. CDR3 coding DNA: TGTGCCAGCAGCCCGCCCGGGGCTGTAGATACGCAGTATTTT.

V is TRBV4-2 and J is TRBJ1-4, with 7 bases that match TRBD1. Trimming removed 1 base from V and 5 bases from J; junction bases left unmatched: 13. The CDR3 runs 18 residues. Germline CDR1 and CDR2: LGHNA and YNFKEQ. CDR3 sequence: CASSQGEDPGTENEKLFF. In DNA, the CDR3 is TGTGCCAGCAGCCAAGGAGAAGATCCCGGGACAGAAAATGAAAAACTGTTTTTT.

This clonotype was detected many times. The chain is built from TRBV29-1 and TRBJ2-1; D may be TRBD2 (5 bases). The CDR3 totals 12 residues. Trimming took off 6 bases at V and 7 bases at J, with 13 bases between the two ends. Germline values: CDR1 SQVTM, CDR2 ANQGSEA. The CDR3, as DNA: TGCAGCGTAGGTGAGGGTTGGAATGAGCAGTTCTTC. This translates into CSVGEGWNEQFF.

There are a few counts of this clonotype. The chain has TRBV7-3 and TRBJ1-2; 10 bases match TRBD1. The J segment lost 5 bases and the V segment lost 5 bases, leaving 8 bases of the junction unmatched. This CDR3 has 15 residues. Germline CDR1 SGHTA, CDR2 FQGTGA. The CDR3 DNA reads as TGTGCCAGCAGCCCTCTCGGGACAGGGGCTTATGGCTACACCTTC. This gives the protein CASSPLGTGAYGYTF.

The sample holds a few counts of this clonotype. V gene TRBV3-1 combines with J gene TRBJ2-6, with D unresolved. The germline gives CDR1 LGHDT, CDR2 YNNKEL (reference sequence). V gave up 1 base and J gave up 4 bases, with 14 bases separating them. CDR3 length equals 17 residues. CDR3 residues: CASSQGVIALGANVLTF. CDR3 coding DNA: TGTGCCAGCAGCCAAGGGGTCATTGCCCTGGGGGCCAACGTCCTGACTTTC. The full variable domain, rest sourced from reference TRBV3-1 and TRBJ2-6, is DTAVSQTPKYLVTQMGNDKSIKCEQNLGHDTMYWYKQDSKKFLKIMFSYNNKELIINETVPNRFSPKSPDKAHLNLHINSLELGDSAVYFCASSQGVIALGANVLTFGAGSRLTVL.

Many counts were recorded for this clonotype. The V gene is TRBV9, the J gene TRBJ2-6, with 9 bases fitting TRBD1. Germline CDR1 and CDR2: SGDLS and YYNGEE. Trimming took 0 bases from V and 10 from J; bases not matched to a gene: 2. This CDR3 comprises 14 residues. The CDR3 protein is CASSVGGTGNVLTF. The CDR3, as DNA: TGTGCCAGCAGCGTAGGGGGGACAGGGAACGTCCTGACTTTC.

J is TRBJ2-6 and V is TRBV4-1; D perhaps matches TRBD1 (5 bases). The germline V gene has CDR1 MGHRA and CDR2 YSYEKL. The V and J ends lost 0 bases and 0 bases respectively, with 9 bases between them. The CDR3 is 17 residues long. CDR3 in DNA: TGCGCCAGCAGCCAAGAAGGGGAACCCTCTGGGGCCAACGTCCTGACTTTC. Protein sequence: CASSQEGEPSGANVLTF.